This TCR beta chain was recorded in a study of glioma-infiltrating T cells after dendritic cell vaccination. For the study at large: Between the early 2000s and the early 2010s, patients got autologous tumor lysate-pulsed dendritic cell vaccines. Study results and caveats: Survival was not directly related to TCR clonality in these patients.

The CDR3 loop spans 13 amino acids. Unmatched junction bases numbered 3, after V lost 4 bases and J lost 5 bases. Germline CDR1 and CDR2: SGHRS and YFSETQ. The time point denotes: after dendritic cell vaccination, including at tumor progression/relapse. Blood PBMC samples: pre-vaccination, two weeks post third vaccination, and at tumor progression. With regard to this clone: The antigen is not known.

Clones were read by immunoSEQ multiplex PCR, and TCRdb kept only the in-frame ones, dropping some. The sample lists roughly 10,000 clones; 81% were seen once. The receptor's source is a human donor with glioblastoma. This sample comprised blood, obtained after dendritic cell vaccination. This chain links TRBV5-1 with TRBJ1-5; 7 bases are shared with TRBD1. The CDR3 region has the DNA TGCGCCAGCAGCGACACAGGGGATCAGCCCCAGCATTTT. Its translation: CASSDTGDQPQHF.